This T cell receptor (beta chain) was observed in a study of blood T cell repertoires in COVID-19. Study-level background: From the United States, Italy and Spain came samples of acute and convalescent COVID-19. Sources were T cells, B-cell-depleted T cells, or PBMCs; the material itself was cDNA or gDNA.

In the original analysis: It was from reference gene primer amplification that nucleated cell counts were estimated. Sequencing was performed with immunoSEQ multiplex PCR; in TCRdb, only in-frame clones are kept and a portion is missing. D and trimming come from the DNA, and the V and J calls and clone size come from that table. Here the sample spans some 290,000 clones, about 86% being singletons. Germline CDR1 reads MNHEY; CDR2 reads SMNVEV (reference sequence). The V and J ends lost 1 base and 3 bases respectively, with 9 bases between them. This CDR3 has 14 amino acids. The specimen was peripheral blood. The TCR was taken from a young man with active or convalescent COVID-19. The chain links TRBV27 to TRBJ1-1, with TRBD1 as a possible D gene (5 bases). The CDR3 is CASSLFGGDTEAFF. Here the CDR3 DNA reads TGTGCCAGCAGTTTATTCGGGGGAGACACTGAAGCTTTCTTT.